One sample yielded the 13 T cell receptor beta chains listed below, sequenced in a study of shared clonotypes between healthy human individuals. Libraries were prepared by immunoSEQ multiplex PCR; TCRdb keeps only in-frame clonotypes and omits some of them. The sample includes fewer than 600,000 clones, 75% to 80% seen only once; the top ten take 9.5% to 15%. The material sequenced was PBMCs. Receptor source: a woman aged 40-49 years in good health. Some clones in this sample may be carry-over from other donors' samples.

This chain connects TRBV30 to TRBJ2-1; 14 nucleotides match TRBD2. Unmatched junction bases numbered 3, after V lost 5 bases and J lost 9 bases. Germline V gives CDR1 GTSNPN, CDR2 SVGIG (reference sequence). The CDR3 length is 13 residues. In DNA, the CDR3 is TGTGCCTGGTCGGGACTAGCGGGAGTTGAGCAGTTCTTC. Residues: CAWSGLAGVEQFF.

The chain couples TRBV6-5 to TRBJ2-7; 7 bases are shared with TRBD2. Germline V lookup: CDR1 MNHEY, CDR2 SVGAGI. The trim removed 0 bases at V and 6 bases at J, leaving 8 bases unmatched. CDR3 length: 15 residues. In DNA form, the CDR3 reads TGTGCCAGCAGTTACTCGTCTAGCGGTGGGGGCGAGCAGTACTTC. It specifies CASSYSSSGGGEQYF.

About this clone itself: A far larger clone is one base from this, pointing to a likely read error. Other DNA sequences in the sample encode the same CDR3. The V and J genes are TRBV30 and TRBJ1-1; 7 nucleotides align to TRBD1. J lost 8 bases, V lost 2 bases, and 17 bases had no gene match. Per the germline V gene, CDR1 is GTSNPN and CDR2 is SVGIG (reference sequence). The CDR3 covers 16 residues. For the CDR3, the DNA is TGTGCCTGGAGTCACGGCCTGGGACAGCTGAAGCGAGAAGCTTTCTTT. It translates to CAWSHGLGQLKREAFF.

V usage is TRBV5-6 and J usage is TRBJ2-7; D is unresolved. The germline gives CDR1 SGHDT, CDR2 YYEEEE. There are 14 residues in the CDR3. The V end was cut by 7 bases, the J end by 8 bases, with 22 bases between. The CDR3 spells CASSSGFPAIQQYF. For the CDR3, the DNA is TGTGCCAGCTCCTCCGGGTTTCCAGCTATTCAGCAGTACTTC.

Only a few counts were recorded for this clone. The rearrangement links TRBV5-1 to TRBJ2-1; D gene ambiguous. Germline lookup yields CDR1 SGHRS and CDR2 YFSETQ. There are 16 residues in the CDR3. V was pared by 0 bases and J by 1 base, with 11 bases between. The CDR3: CASSLVAHASYNEQFF. The CDR3 bases are TGCGCCAGCAGCTTGGTGGCCCACGCTTCCTACAATGAGCAGTTCTTC.

The chain combines TRBV2 with TRBJ2-7; 9 bases line up with TRBD1. Losses at the gene ends were 1 base for V and 3 bases for J; bases not matched to a gene: 4. Looked up from germline, CDR1 is SNHLY and CDR2 is FYNNEI. The CDR3 is made up of 15 amino acids. The CDR3 DNA follows: TGTGCCAGCAGTGAAGGGGTGACAGGGGGCTACGAGCAGTACTTC. It encodes CASSEGVTGGYEQYF.

The chain links TRBV27 to TRBJ1-2; D gene uncertain. Trimming cost V 3 bases and J 0 bases, with 5 bases left between them. Per the germline V gene, CDR1 is MNHEY and CDR2 is SMNVEV (reference sequence). CDR3 length: 13 amino acids. The CDR3 region is CASSFAANYGYTF. CDR3 bases: TGTGCCAGCAGTTTCGCGGCTAACTATGGCTACACCTTC.

This chain connects TRBV5-1 to TRBJ1-4; D may be TRBD1 (6 bases). The CDR3 is 16 amino acids. Trimming removed 4 bases at V and 8 bases at J, with 21 bases between. The germline V gene encodes CDR1 SGHRS and CDR2 YFSETQ. In DNA form, the CDR3 reads TGCGCCAGCAGCGGCACAGGGTTGGTCATGAGCGAAAAACTGTTTTTT. It encodes CASSGTGLVMSEKLFF.

This clone was seen more than once but under ten times. The same CDR3 is also encoded by other DNA sequences in this sample. The chain is built from TRBV7-8 and TRBJ2-1; D unclear. Trimming left V 1 base short and J 3 bases short, with 7 bases between. The CDR3 sequence is 14 residues long. Germline V gene lookup returns CDR1 SGHVS and CDR2 FQNEAQ. This CDR3 reads CASSLGGGYNEQFF. CDR3 bases: TGTGCCAGCAGCTTAGGTGGCGGCTACAATGAGCAGTTCTTC. Looking up the rest from reference TRBV7-8 and TRBJ2-1 gives the full variable domain: GAGVSQSPRYKVAKRGQDVALRCDPISGHVSLFWYQQALGQGPEFLTYFQNEAQLDKSGLPSDRFFAERPEGSVSTLKIQRTQQEDSAVYLCASSLGGGYNEQFFGPGTRLTVL.

Many counts were recorded for this clone. V gene TRBV19 combines with J gene TRBJ2-5; TRBD2 agrees at 11 bases. The CDR3 is 16 amino acids. Germline lookup yields CDR1 LNHDA and CDR2 SQIVND (reference sequence). J was trimmed by 3 bases and V by 6 bases; bases with no gene match: 9. The CDR3 protein is CASSPLAGVPEETQYF. DNA of the CDR3: TGTGCCAGTAGCCCACTAGCGGGAGTGCCTGAAGAGACCCAGTACTTC.

The V call is TRBV6-5, the J call TRBJ1-2; 7 bases align to TRBD1. The ends lost 2 bases at V and 8 bases at J; junction bases unmatched: 11. The germline V gene has CDR1 MNHEY and CDR2 SVGAGI. The CDR3 length is 15 residues. This CDR3 is CASSYDRGRGSGYTF. The CDR3 region has the DNA TGTGCCAGCAGTTACGATCGAGGCAGGGGGTCGGGCTACACCTTC.

V and J are TRBV15 and TRBJ1-5; 8 bases are a match to TRBD1. CDR1 LNHNV and CDR2 YYDKDF come from the germline V gene (reference sequence). After removal of 5 bases from V and 1 base from J, the junction contained 7 bases not matched to a gene. The CDR3 is 16 residues long. DNA of the CDR3: TGTGCCACCAGCGGCGACAGGGGCGCAAGCAATCAGCCCCAGCATTTT. This codes for CATSGDRGASNQPQHF.

The rearrangement uses TRBV15 and TRBJ2-5; D may be TRBD1 or TRBD2 (5 bases each). CDR1 LNHNV and CDR2 YYDKDF come from the germline V gene (reference sequence). Trimming cost V 5 bases and J 5 bases, with 12 bases left between them. The CDR3 spans 13 residues. The CDR3 DNA follows: TGTGCCACCAGCCGTTGGGGGTCGGAGACCCAGTACTTC. Its protein is CATSRWGSETQYF.